The sequence of this T cell receptor beta chain was determined in a study of OX40 agonist ivuxolimab in advanced cancers. Looking at the study overall: Patients were dosed with the agonistic anti-OX40 (CD134) antibody ivuxolimab. Earlier treatment with anti-PD-1, anti-PD-L1 or anti-CTLA-4 was permitted, and less than 50% had received some. Overall study results and limits: CD4+ T cells averaged fewer expanded clones than CD8+ T cells. Expanded peripheral T-cell antigen specificity went undetermined.

To note about this clone: Its antigen remains unknown.

Only in-frame clones appear in the TCRdb table, and some are missing; sequencing was by immunoSEQ multiplex PCR. Of tens of thousands of clones listed, 88% are singletons. Sequenced here: CD4+ or CD8+ T cells sorted from blood, sampled in a trial of the OX40 agonist ivuxolimab. The TCR was taken from an adult with an advanced solid tumor such as melanoma, head and neck, liver or kidney cancer.

The CDR3, as DNA: TGCAGCGTTGAACCACTGGATTCTAGCGGGAAGGAGTATACGCAGTATTTT. Translated, it gives CSVEPLDSSGKEYTQYF. The V gene is TRBV29-1, the J gene TRBJ2-3; TRBD2 agrees at 9 bases. The CDR3 runs 17 residues. Germline CDR1 and CDR2: SQVTM and ANQGSEA. Trimming at V came to 2 bases and at J to 7 bases, leaving 16 bases not matched to a gene.